Given below is one T cell receptor beta chain in context. The data were taken from a study of cytomegalovirus exposure and HLA in healthy donors. Trimming stripped 7 bases from V and 5 bases from J, with 18 bases between. This CDR3 is 15 amino acids long. Per the germline V gene, CDR1 is MDHEN and CDR2 is SYDVKM. PCR amplification relied on 60 Vbeta primers (plus 13 Jbeta primers). This table comes from immunoSEQ multiplex PCR, and its TCRdb copy is limited to in-frame clones, with some not included. The sample includes around 130,000 clones, approximately 80% of them seen just once. The sequenced sample consisted of PBMCs. The receptor was derived from a woman aged 40 to 55 in good health and CMV-seropositive. The chain combines TRBV28 with TRBJ1-5; a weak D match, TRBD1 (5 bases). CDR3 coding DNA: TGTGCCAGCACCCTAGGGGCAGTCGGGCATCAGCCCCAGCATTTT. Translating gives CASTLGAVGHQPQHF.